This passage covers 16 T cell receptor beta chains from one sample sequenced in a study of OX40 agonist ivuxolimab in advanced cancers. Profiled with immunoSEQ multiplex PCR; TCRdb holds only in-frame clones, not every one. Of under 85,000 clones detected, roughly four fifths appear once; the ten largest clones hold less than 2.5%. The sequenced sample was CD4+ or CD8+ T cells sorted from blood, obtained in a trial of the OX40 agonist ivuxolimab. All receptors come from an adult with an advanced solid tumor such as melanoma, head and neck, liver or kidney cancer.

The CDR3 here is CASSQGGQGGYGYTF. For the CDR3, the DNA is TGCGCCAGCAGCCAAGGTGGACAGGGCGGCTATGGCTACACCTTC. The chain uses TRBV4-1 and TRBJ1-2; 8 bases align to TRBD1. CDR1 is MGHRA and CDR2 is YSYEKL in the germline V gene. With V trimmed by 1 base and J by 4 bases, 5 bases remained unmatched. The CDR3 is 15 residues long.

The DNA of the CDR3 is TGCGCCAGCAGCCAAGATACGGGGACCGCAGATACGCAGTATTTT. Residues: CASSQDTGTADTQYF. The rearrangement links TRBV4-3 to TRBJ2-3; D may correspond to TRBD1 or TRBD2 (5 bases each). This CDR3 comprises 15 residues. Trimming shortened V by 0 bases and J by 4 bases, and 11 bases separated the two germline ends. Germline V gene lookup returns CDR1 LGHNA and CDR2 YSLEER.

This clone appeared once. V usage is TRBV7-9 and J usage is TRBJ1-2; tentative D call: TRBD1 (5 bases). CDR3 size: 15 residues. Germline V lookup: CDR1 SEHNR, CDR2 FQNEAQ (reference sequence). V lost 1 base, J lost 2 bases, and 11 bases lay in between. The DNA for the CDR3 is TGTGCCAGCAGCTTAGATGGGGGACCCAACTATGGCTACACCTTC. Translating it yields CASSLDGGPNYGYTF. Using reference TRBV7-9 and TRBJ1-2 for the parts outside the CDR3, the full variable domain is DTGVSQNPRHKITKRGQNVTFRCDPISEHNRLYWYRQTLGQGPEFLTYFQNEAQLEKSRLLSDRFSAERPKGSFSTLEIQRTEQGDSAMYLCASSLDGGPNYGYTFGSGTRLTVV.

Of note for this clone: Germline and junction disagree at one end, which may indicate a read error. The CDR3 reads CASSPGQSGSRLF. The DNA for the CDR3 is TGCGCCAGCAGCCCGGGGCAGAGCGGGAGCAGGCTCTTC. The chain is built from TRBV5-1 and TRBJ2-1; 8 positions agree with TRBD2. This CDR3 has 13 amino acids. The germline gives CDR1 SGHRS, CDR2 YFSETQ.

The chain recombines TRBV6-4 with TRBJ2-5; D is uncertain. Germline values: CDR1 MRHNA, CDR2 SNTAGT. The CDR3 sequence is 15 residues long. V lost 1 base and J 5 bases, leaving 14 bases between the germline ends. CDR3 in amino acids: CASSDYRFGSETQYF. DNA for the CDR3: TGTGCCAGCAGTGACTACCGATTCGGAAGCGAGACCCAGTACTTC.

The gene calls are TRBV29-1 and TRBJ2-2; maybe TRBD1 (5 bases). V was clipped by 3 bases and J by 1 base, with 9 bases between them. Germline CDR1 and CDR2: SQVTM and ANQGSEA. The CDR3 is made up of 14 amino acids. The CDR3: CSVDRGLNTGELFF. The CDR3 DNA sequence: TGCAGCGTTGATAGGGGATTGAACACCGGGGAGCTGTTTTTT.

The chain uses TRBV11-2 and TRBJ1-1; TRBD1 aligns across 8 bases. Trimming took 5 bases from V and 1 from J; bases not matched to a gene: 3. Germline CDR1 is SGHAT and CDR2 is FQNNGV. The CDR3 runs to 14 residues. The CDR3 DNA reads TGTGCCAGCAGCCATGGACAGGGGAACACTGAAGCTTTCTTT. Translated: CASSHGQGNTEAFF. Full variable domain (remainder filled in from reference TRBV11-2 and TRBJ1-1): EAGVAQSPRYKIIEKRQSVAFWCNPISGHATLYWYQQILGQGPKLLIQFQNNGVVDDSQLPKDRFSAERLKGVDSTLKIQPAKLEDSAVYLCASSHGQGNTEAFFGQGTRLTVV.

CDR3 nucleotides: TGTGCCAGGATTGGGGGGGTTGGGGGCTACACCTTC. Its translation: CARIGGVGGYTF. The J gene is TRBJ1-2, the V gene TRBV6-1; maybe TRBD1 (5 bases). Per germline, CDR1 MNHNS and CDR2 SASEGT. The germline V and J ends were trimmed by 9 bases and 8 bases, with 16 bases remaining between them. The CDR3 has 12 residues.

This clone was seen a single time. This chain links TRBV4-1 with TRBJ2-1; no reliable D call. The germline CDR1 and CDR2 sequences are MGHRA and YSYEKL. The CDR3 covers 16 residues. V gave up 1 base and J gave up 2 bases, with 12 bases separating them. CDR3 residues: CASSQVKGLTYNEQFF. In DNA, the CDR3 is TGCGCCAGCAGCCAAGTAAAAGGCCTAACCTACAATGAGCAGTTCTTC.

This clone was observed a single time. The V and J genes are TRBV5-1 and TRBJ2-2; 8 positions match TRBD1. Germline V gene lookup returns CDR1 SGHRS and CDR2 YFSETQ. Unmatched junction bases numbered 6, after V lost 4 bases and J lost 1 base. The CDR3 runs 16 residues. The CDR3 coding sequence is TGCGCCAGCAGCAACCGGGGGACAGGGAACACCGGGGAGCTGTTTTTT. Its protein is CASSNRGTGNTGELFF.

The chain carries TRBV25-1 and TRBJ1-3, with 10 bases matching TRBD1. This CDR3 is built from 14 residues. Germline V gives CDR1 MGHDK, CDR2 SYGVNS. V lost 7 bases to trimming and J lost 4 bases; unmatched junction nucleotides: 4. The DNA of the CDR3 is TGTGCCAGCATGACAGGGGGCTCCGGAAACACCATATATTTT. Its translation is CASMTGGSGNTIYF.

The J gene is TRBJ2-1, the V gene TRBV7-9; 11 nucleotides align to TRBD1. CDR3 size: 15 residues. V lost 3 bases and J lost 8; bases outside the gene matches: 6. Per the germline V gene, CDR1 is SEHNR and CDR2 is FQNEAQ (reference sequence). The CDR3 loop is CASSFGQGARDEQFF. The CDR3, as DNA: TGTGCCAGCAGCTTTGGACAGGGGGCTCGGGATGAGCAGTTCTTC.

The genes are TRBV19 and TRBJ2-5, with D possibly matching TRBD2 (6 bases). The CDR3 totals 13 residues. V was shortened by 3 bases and J by 1 base, with 6 bases between the two germline ends. CDR1 and CDR2 (germline): LNHDA, SQIVND (reference sequence). This CDR3 reads CASSMGGQETQYF. For the CDR3, the DNA is TGTGCCAGTAGTATGGGGGGCCAAGAGACCCAGTACTTC.

The V and J genes are TRBV11-3 and TRBJ2-5; D may correspond to TRBD1 or TRBD2 (6 bases each). The germline CDR1 and CDR2 sequences are SGHNT and YENEEA. Trimming took off 5 bases at V and 4 bases at J, with 17 bases between the two ends. The CDR3 contains 15 residues. The CDR3 protein is CASSPAWGAGETQYF. CDR3 coding DNA: TGTGCCAGCAGCCCCGCGTGGGGGGCGGGAGAGACCCAGTACTTC.

The chain employs TRBV6-5 and TRBJ1-5; D is unresolved. The germline gives CDR1 MNHEY, CDR2 SVGAGI. This CDR3 region has 14 residues. The CDR3 loop is CATWEGGSNQPQHF. Written as DNA, the CDR3 is TGTGCGACTTGGGAGGGTGGGAGCAATCAGCCCCAGCATTTT.

The V and J genes are TRBV27 and TRBJ2-7; 13 bases align to TRBD2. Unmatched junction bases numbered 7, after V lost 5 bases and J lost 6 bases. The CDR3 totals 15 residues. CDR1 is MNHEY and CDR2 is SMNVEV in the germline V gene (reference sequence). This CDR3 is CASSTTGLAGSEQYF. The CDR3 DNA is TGTGCCAGCAGTACCACGGGACTAGCGGGAAGCGAGCAGTACTTC.